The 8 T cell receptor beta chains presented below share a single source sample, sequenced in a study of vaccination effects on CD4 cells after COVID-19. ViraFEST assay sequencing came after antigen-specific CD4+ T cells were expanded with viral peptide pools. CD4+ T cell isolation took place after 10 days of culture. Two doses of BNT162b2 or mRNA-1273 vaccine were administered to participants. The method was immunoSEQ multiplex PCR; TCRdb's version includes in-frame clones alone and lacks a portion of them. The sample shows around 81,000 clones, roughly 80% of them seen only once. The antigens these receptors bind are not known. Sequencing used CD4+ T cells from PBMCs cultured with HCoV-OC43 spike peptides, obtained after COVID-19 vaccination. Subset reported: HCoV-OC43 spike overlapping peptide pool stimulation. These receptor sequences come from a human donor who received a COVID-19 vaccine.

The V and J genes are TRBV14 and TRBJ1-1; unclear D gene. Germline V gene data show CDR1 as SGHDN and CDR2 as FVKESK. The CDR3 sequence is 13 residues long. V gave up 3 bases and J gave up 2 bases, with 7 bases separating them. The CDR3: CASSHGLNTEAFF. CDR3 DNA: TGTGCCAGCAGCCATGGGTTAAACACTGAAGCTTTCTTT. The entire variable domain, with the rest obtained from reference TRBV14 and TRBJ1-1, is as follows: EAGVTQFPSHSVIEKGQTVTLRCDPISGHDNLYWYRRVMGKEIKFLLHFVKESKQDESGMPNNRFLAERTGGTYSTLKVQPAELEDSGVYFCASSHGLNTEAFFGQGTRLTVV.

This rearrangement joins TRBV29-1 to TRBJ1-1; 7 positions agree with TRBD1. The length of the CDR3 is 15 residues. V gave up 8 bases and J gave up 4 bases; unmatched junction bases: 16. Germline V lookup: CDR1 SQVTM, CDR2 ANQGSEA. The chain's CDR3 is CSSSPSGGWGTEAFF. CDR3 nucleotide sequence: TGCAGCTCGTCCCCGTCAGGGGGTTGGGGCACTGAAGCTTTCTTT. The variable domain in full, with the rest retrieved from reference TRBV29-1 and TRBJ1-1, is SAVISQKPSRDICQRGTSLTIQCQVDSQVTMMFWYRQQPGQSLTLIATANQGSEATYESGFVIDKFPISRPNLTFSTLTVSNMSPEDSSIYLCSSSPSGGWGTEAFFGQGTRLTVV.

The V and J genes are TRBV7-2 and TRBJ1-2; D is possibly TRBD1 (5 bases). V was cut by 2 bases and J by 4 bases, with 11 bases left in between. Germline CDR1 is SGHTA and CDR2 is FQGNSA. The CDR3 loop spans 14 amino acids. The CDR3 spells CASSLFTGGYGYTF. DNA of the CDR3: TGTGCCAGCAGCTTATTTACCGGGGGCTATGGCTACACCTTC.

The CDR3 protein is CASRGPANQPQHF. CDR3 DNA sequence: TGTGCCAGCAGGGGACCCGCCAATCAGCCCCAGCATTTT. The chain joins TRBV27 to TRBJ1-5; D may be TRBD1 (5 bases). The CDR3 is made up of 13 amino acids. CDR1 MNHEY and CDR2 SMNVEV come from the germline V gene (reference sequence). The V end lost 6 bases, the J end lost 3 bases, and 9 bases lay between the germline ends.

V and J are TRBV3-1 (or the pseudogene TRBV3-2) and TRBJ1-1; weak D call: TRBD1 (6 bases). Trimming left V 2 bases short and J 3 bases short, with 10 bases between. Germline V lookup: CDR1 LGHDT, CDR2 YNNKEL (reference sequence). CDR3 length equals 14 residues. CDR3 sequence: CASSQQGGDTEAFF. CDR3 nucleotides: TGTGCCAGCAGCCAACAAGGGGGGGACACTGAAGCTTTCTTT.

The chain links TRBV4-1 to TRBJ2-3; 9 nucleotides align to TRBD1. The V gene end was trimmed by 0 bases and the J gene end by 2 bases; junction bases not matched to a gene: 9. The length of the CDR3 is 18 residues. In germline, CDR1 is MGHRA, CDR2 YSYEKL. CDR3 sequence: CASSQDPRDRAPTDTQYF. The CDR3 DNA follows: TGCGCCAGCAGCCAAGATCCCAGGGACAGGGCCCCCACAGATACGCAGTATTTT.

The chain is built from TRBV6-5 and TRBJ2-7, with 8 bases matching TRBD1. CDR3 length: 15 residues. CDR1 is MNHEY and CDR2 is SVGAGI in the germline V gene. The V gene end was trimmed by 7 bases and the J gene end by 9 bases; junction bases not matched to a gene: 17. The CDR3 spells CASKMTGAHSSTQYV. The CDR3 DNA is TGTGCCAGCAAAATGACAGGGGCCCACAGCAGTACGCAGTACGTC.

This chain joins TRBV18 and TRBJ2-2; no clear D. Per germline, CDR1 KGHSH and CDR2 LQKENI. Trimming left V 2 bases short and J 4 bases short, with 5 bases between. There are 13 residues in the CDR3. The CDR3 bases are TGTGCCAGCTCACCAACGATCACCGGGGAGCTGTTTTTT. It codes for CASSPTITGELFF.